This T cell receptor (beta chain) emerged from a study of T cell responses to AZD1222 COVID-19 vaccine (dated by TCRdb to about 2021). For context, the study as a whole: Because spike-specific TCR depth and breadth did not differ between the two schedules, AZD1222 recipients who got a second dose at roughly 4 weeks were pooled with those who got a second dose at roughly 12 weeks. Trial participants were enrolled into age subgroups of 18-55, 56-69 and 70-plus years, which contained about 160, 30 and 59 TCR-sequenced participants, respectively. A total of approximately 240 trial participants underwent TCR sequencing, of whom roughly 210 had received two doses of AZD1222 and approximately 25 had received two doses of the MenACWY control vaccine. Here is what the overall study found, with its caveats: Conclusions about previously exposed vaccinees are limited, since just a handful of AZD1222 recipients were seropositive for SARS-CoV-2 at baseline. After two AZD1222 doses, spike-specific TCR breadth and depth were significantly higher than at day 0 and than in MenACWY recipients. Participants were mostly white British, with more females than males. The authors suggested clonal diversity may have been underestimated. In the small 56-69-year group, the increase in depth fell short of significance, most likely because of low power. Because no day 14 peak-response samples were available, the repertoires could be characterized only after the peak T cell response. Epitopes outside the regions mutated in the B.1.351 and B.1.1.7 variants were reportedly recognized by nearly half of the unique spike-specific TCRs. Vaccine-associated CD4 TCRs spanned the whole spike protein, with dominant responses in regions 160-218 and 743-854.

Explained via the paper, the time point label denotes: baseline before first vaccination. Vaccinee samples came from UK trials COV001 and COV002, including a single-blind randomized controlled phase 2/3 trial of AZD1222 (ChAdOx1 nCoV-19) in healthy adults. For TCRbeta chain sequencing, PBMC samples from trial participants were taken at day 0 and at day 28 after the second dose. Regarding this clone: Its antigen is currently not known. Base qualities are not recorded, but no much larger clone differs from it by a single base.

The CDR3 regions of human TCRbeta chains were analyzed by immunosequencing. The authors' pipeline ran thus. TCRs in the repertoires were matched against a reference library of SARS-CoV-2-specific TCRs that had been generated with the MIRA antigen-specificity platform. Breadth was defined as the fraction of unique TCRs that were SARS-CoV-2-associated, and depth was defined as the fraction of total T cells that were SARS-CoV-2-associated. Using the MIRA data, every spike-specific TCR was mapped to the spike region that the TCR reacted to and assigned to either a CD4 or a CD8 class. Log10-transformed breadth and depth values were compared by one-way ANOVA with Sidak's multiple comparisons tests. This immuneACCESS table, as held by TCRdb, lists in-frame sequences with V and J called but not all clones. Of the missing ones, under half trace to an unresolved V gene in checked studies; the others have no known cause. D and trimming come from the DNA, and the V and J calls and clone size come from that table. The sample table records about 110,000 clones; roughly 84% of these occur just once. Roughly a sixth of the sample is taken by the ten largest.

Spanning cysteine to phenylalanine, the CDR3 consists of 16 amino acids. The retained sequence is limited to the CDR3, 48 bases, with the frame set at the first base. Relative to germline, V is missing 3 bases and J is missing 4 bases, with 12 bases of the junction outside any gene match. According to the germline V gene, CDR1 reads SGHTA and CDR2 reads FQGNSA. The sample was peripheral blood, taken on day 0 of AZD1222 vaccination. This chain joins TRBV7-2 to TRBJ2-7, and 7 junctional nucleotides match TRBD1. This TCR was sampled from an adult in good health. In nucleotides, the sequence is TGTGCCAGCAGCTTGACAGGGACGAAAGCTCCATACGAGCAGTACTTC. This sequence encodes CASSLTGTKAPYEQYF.